The entry below gives a single T cell receptor beta chain sequence along with its context. The clone's antigen remains unknown. Qualities for individual bases were not recorded, and no much larger clone is one base off. These data originate in a study of metastatic and nonmetastatic thyroid tumors (dated by TCRdb to 2018 to 2021). About the study as a whole: Repertoires from peripheral blood and from tumor or nodule tissue samples of malignant and benign thyroid patients were compared.

The full study reports these points: In both blood and tumor samples, TCR beta diversity was reported to be significantly higher in malignant tumors than in benign nodules.

Before undergoing thyroid surgery, none of the patients had been given any kind of treatment. Patient clinical samples collected from about 2011 to 2019 were retrospectively analysed using T-cell receptor beta sequencing. The CDR3 has 13 amino acids, counting the end cysteine and phenylalanine. The kept DNA is CDR3 alone, 39 bases in frame from the first base. Deletion took 4 bases off V and 7 bases off J, with a span of 14 bases between the germline ends. The germline V gene encodes CDR1 WNHNN and CDR2 SYGVQD (reference sequence). Library construction relied on PCR. Instrument used: Illumina HiSeq 4000. The TCR beta-chain CDR3 region of each patient was profiled by high-throughput sequencing. On the study's bioinformatics: Drawing on CDR3 differences between clinicopathological groups, the researchers built a classifier meant to tell apart patients with distant-metastatic papillary thyroid cancer. To measure repertoire diversity the researchers used the Shannon index, while the Morisita-Horn index served to gauge how similar the tumor and blood repertoires were. TCRdb applied fastp at Q25 and MiXCR to the public reads, then kept only in-frame beta chains. TCRdb's processing, not the authors' own work, is the source of the V and J calls. The sample records approximately 15,000 clones, roughly 20% of which are singletons. The leading ten clones occupy roughly 14% of the sample.

Source material: blood. The chain links TRBV10-1 with TRBJ2-7; no confident D gene assignment can be made. The TCR originated in a female donor with papillary thyroid cancer or a benign thyroid nodule (not recorded which). Some clones in this sample may be carry-over from other donors' samples. At the DNA level, the sequence is TGCGCCAGCAGTGGCTCAGTTTCTGGTGAGCAGTACTTC. Its protein reads: CASSGSVSGEQYF.